The present TCR beta chain was sequenced within a study of metastatic and nonmetastatic thyroid tumors (TCRdb year 2020). Broadly, across the study: For patients with malignant and with benign thyroid disease, the researchers compared repertoires between peripheral blood samples and tumor or nodule tissue samples. The study at large found these results: TCR beta diversity was reported as significantly higher in malignant tumors than in benign nodules, in both blood and tumor samples.

No treatment had been received by any patient before thyroid surgery. Using T-cell receptor beta sequencing, the study looked back at clinical samples from patients collected from 2012 to 2018. Library generation was performed with PCR. TCRdb names Illumina HiSeq 4000 as the instrument used. High-throughput sequencing was used to profile the TCR beta-chain CDR3 region of each patient. The original pipeline was this. A classifier to discriminate distant-metastatic papillary thyroid cancer patients was built from CDR3 differences across clinicopathological groups. The Shannon index was used to measure repertoire diversity, and the Morisita-Horn index was used to measure how similar tumor and blood repertoires were. TCRdb took the public reads, trimmed them with fastp at Q25, ran MiXCR for clone calling and kept in-frame beta chains. V and J calls and clone size were set by TCRdb, not the authors. Present in this sample are roughly 11,000 clones, under 30% of which were seen just once. The ten largest clones take up about 22% of the sample.

A remark on this clone: Its antigen remains unidentified. Qualities for individual bases were not recorded, and no much larger clone is one base off.

From its cysteine to its phenylalanine, the CDR3 spans 11 amino acids. Of all the DNA, just the CDR3 is kept, 33 bases in frame from base 1. Sequences MDHEN (CDR1) and SYDVKM (CDR2) are obtained from the germline V gene. Deletion took 8 bases off V and 1 base off J, with a span of 6 bases between the germline ends. The sequence was obtained from a male donor with papillary thyroid cancer or a benign thyroid nodule (not recorded which). Some clones in this sample may be carry-over from other donors' samples. This sequence uses TRBV28 and TRBJ2-7, with the identity of the D gene unclear. Sequenced sample: adjacent normal tissue. The encoded CDR3 is CASCNSYEQYF. The DNA sequence is as follows: TGTGCCAGCTGCAATTCCTACGAGCAGTACTTC. Reference TRBV28 and TRBJ2-7 genes cover what lies past the CDR3, so the full variable domain is DVKVTQSSRYLVKRTGEKVFLECVQDMDHENMFWYRQDPGLGLRLIYFSYDVKMKEKGDIPEGYSVSREKKERFSLILESASTNQTSMYLCASCNSYEQYFGPGTRLTVT.